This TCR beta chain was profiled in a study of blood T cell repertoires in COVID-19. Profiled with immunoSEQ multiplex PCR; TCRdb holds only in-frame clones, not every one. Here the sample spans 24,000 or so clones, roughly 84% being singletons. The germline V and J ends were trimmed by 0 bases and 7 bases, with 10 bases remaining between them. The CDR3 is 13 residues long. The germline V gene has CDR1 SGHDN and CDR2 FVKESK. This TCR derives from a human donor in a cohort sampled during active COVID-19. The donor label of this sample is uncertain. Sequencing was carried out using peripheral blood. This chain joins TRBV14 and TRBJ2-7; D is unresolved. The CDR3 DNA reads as TGTGCCAGCAGCCAAGAGGTCCGTCGGGAGCAGTACTTC. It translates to CASSQEVRREQYF.